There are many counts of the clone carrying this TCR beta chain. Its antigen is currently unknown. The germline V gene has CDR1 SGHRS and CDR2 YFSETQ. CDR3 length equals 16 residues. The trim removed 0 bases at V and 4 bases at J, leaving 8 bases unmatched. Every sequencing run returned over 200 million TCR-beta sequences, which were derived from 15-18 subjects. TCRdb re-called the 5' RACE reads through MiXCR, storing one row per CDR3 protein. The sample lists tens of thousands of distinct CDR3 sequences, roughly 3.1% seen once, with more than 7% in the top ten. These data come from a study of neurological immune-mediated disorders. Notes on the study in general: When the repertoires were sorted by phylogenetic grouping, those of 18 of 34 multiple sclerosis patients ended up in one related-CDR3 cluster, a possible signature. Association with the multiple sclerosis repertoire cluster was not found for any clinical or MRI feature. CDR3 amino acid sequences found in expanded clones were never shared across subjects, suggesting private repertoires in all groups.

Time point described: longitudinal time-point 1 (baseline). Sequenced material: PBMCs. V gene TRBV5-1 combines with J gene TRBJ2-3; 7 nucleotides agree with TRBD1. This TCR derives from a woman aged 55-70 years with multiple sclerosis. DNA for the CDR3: TGCGCCAGCAGCTTGGAGAGGGGGCTTAGGGCAGATACGCAGTATTTT. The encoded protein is CASSLERGLRADTQYF. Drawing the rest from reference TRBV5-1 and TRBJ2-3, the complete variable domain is KAGVTQTPRYLIKTRGQQVTLSCSPISGHRSVSWYQQTPGQGLQFLFEYFSETQRNKGNFPGRFSGRQFSNSRSEMNVSTLELGDSALYLCASSLERGLRADTQYFGPGTRLTVL.